Listed below are T cell receptor beta chains from one sample, sequenced in a study of T-cell memory formation after mild COVID-19. TCRdb re-derived calls from the 5' RACE reads in MiXCR, one entry per CDR3 protein. Seen here are a few hundred thousand distinct CDR3 sequences, roughly 18% observed once, and the top ten hold 23%. Sequenced input: PBMCs or a T cell subset sorted from them (not recorded which). All receptors come from a man aged 18 to 30 who had mild COVID-19 (a few samples of this study predate the infection). Cell type and time point are not known. CDR3s include the opening cysteine and the closing phenylalanine or tryptophan. Each record gives: D gene, J gene, clone size, V gene, CDR3 protein, CDR3 DNA. A D gene is named only where the DNA matches it firmly. Rows give clone size only sometimes, using once, few, many, or a class for an expanded clone.

d_gene: -
j_gene: TRBJ1-6
abundance: few
v_gene: TRBV4-3
CDR3aa: CASSQWGDPNSPLHF
CDR3nt: TGCGCCAGCAGCCAATGGGGGGACCCGAATTCACCCCTCCACTTT

d_gene: TRBD2
j_gene: TRBJ2-1
abundance: -
v_gene: TRBV4-2
CDR3aa: CASSQDTSGGPYNEQFF
CDR3nt: TGTGCCAGCAGCCAAGATACTAGCGGGGGCCCCTACAATGAGCAGTTCTTC

d_gene: TRBD1
j_gene: TRBJ2-2
abundance: -
v_gene: TRBV7-3
CDR3aa: CAGRVTGGSITGELFF
CDR3nt: TGTGCCGGCAGGGTTACAGGGGGCTCTATCACCGGGGAGCTGTTTTTT

d_gene: -
j_gene: TRBJ2-1
abundance: many
v_gene: TRBV6-2/TRBV6-3
CDR3aa: CASSFVPSNEQFF
CDR3nt: TGTGCCAGCAGCTTCGTGCCCTCTAATGAGCAGTTCTTC

d_gene: -
j_gene: TRBJ2-3
abundance: few
v_gene: TRBV11-2
CDR3aa: CASSSGPTQYF
CDR3nt: TGTGCCAGCAGCTCCGGGCCTACGCAGTATTTT

d_gene: -
j_gene: TRBJ2-2
abundance: -
v_gene: TRBV7-9
CDR3aa: CAITRGASNTGELFF
CDR3nt: TGTGCCATAACTCGGGGGGCCTCGAACACCGGGGAGCTGTTTTTT

d_gene: -
j_gene: TRBJ1-2
abundance: few
v_gene: TRBV20-1
CDR3aa: CSALPGEGYGYTF
CDR3nt: TGCAGTGCCCTGCCAGGGGAGGGTTATGGCTACACCTTC

d_gene: TRBD2
j_gene: TRBJ2-1
abundance: -
v_gene: TRBV5-1
CDR3aa: CASRGEGEQFF
CDR3nt: TGCGCCAGCCGGGGGGAGGGAGAGCAGTTCTTC

d_gene: -
j_gene: TRBJ2-7
abundance: -
v_gene: TRBV7-9
CDR3aa: CASSLGNRAPYEQYF
CDR3nt: TGTGCCAGCAGCTTAGGCAACAGGGCGCCCTACGAGCAGTACTTC

d_gene: -
j_gene: TRBJ2-2
abundance: -
v_gene: TRBV7-2
CDR3aa: CASGASGLDGELFF
CDR3nt: TGTGCCAGCGGGGCCTCGGGGCTCGACGGGGAGCTGTTTTTT

d_gene: TRBD2
j_gene: TRBJ2-3
abundance: few
v_gene: TRBV20-1
CDR3aa: CSARMSGGADTQYF
CDR3nt: TGCAGTGCTAGGATGAGCGGGGGTGCAGATACGCAGTATTTT

d_gene: -
j_gene: TRBJ1-2
abundance: once
v_gene: TRBV6-1
CDR3aa: CASSESLVIDGYTF
CDR3nt: TGTGCCAGCAGTGAATCCCTTGTCATTGATGGCTACACCTTC

d_gene: TRBD2
j_gene: TRBJ2-3
abundance: -
v_gene: TRBV2
CDR3aa: CASRVLAGTTDTQYF
CDR3nt: TGTGCCAGCAGGGTACTAGCGGGAACCACAGATACGCAGTATTTT

d_gene: -
j_gene: TRBJ2-2
abundance: -
v_gene: TRBV5-1
CDR3aa: CATRPSANTGELFF
CDR3nt: TGCGCCACCCGTCCTAGCGCGAACACCGGGGAGCTGTTTTTT

d_gene: -
j_gene: TRBJ2-4
abundance: -
v_gene: TRBV7-8
CDR3aa: CASSSGRAAKNIQYF
CDR3nt: TGTGCCAGCAGCTCCGGTAGGGCCGCCAAAAACATTCAGTACTTC

d_gene: -
j_gene: TRBJ2-1
abundance: few
v_gene: TRBV6-2/TRBV6-3
CDR3aa: CASSYQFHEQFF
CDR3nt: TGTGCCAGCAGTTACCAGTTCCATGAGCAGTTCTTC

d_gene: -
j_gene: TRBJ2-2
abundance: -
v_gene: TRBV3-1
CDR3aa: CASSPRWELFF
CDR3nt: TGTGCCAGCAGCCCCCGTTGGGAGCTGTTTTTT

d_gene: -
j_gene: TRBJ1-1
abundance: -
v_gene: TRBV12-5
CDR3aa: CASGFWVGTGGSNTEAFF
CDR3nt: TGTGCTAGTGGTTTTTGGGTAGGGACTGGCGGATCGAACACTGAAGCTTTCTTT

d_gene: -
j_gene: TRBJ1-1
abundance: -
v_gene: TRBV20-1
CDR3aa: CSACKGTTEAFF
CDR3nt: TGCAGTGCTTGCAAGGGAACGACTGAAGCTTTCTTT

d_gene: TRBD1
j_gene: TRBJ1-4
abundance: -
v_gene: TRBV9
CDR3aa: CASSVTDRGSNEKLFF
CDR3nt: TGTGCCAGCAGCGTAACGGACAGGGGTTCTAATGAAAAACTGTTTTTT

d_gene: -
j_gene: TRBJ2-7
abundance: few
v_gene: TRBV7-9
CDR3aa: CASGRGAQPYEQYF
CDR3nt: TGTGCCAGCGGTCGGGGGGCCCAGCCTTACGAGCAGTACTTC

d_gene: TRBD2
j_gene: TRBJ2-3
abundance: -
v_gene: TRBV12-3/TRBV12-4
CDR3aa: CASSLGGGEGDTQYF
CDR3nt: TGTGCCAGCAGTTTAGGCGGGGGGGAGGGGGATACGCAGTATTTT